The sample holds a few counts of the clone carrying this TCR beta chain. This sample is part of a study of blood T cell repertoires in COVID-19. The wider study: Donors in Cohort 3 counted as recovered after two negative PCRs, clearance, or symptom resolution.

The CDR3 spans 14 residues. Germline V lookup: CDR1 SGHRS, CDR2 YFSETQ. With 6 bases removed from V and 0 bases from J, the gap between germline ends came to 9 bases. The age range of participants was about 18 to 90 years, with residence in about two dozen US areas. Clinical history reported by participants formed the basis on which cohorts were assigned. Authors' methods: By means of reference gene primer amplification, nucleated cell counts were estimated. Profiled with immunoSEQ multiplex PCR; TCRdb holds only in-frame clones, not every one. That table is the source of V, J and clone size, and D and trimming were worked out from the DNA. The sample contains a few hundred thousand clones, 87% of which appear only once.

Input material: PBMCs or T cells enriched from blood (not recorded which). The source is a man aged 35 to 55 in a cohort exposed to, infected with or recovered from COVID-19 (not recorded which). The chain has TRBV5-1 and TRBJ2-2; perhaps TRBD1 as D (5 bases). This CDR3 is CASTWGTNTGELFF. CDR3 nucleotides: TGCGCCAGCACCTGGGGCACGAACACCGGGGAGCTGTTTTTT.